These T cell receptor beta chains were read from a single sample in a study of cytomegalovirus exposure and HLA in healthy donors. The repertoire was sequenced with immunoSEQ multiplex PCR; TCRdb's copy has only in-frame clones and lacks some. The sample shows about 130,000 clones, about 85% of them seen only once. The specimen was PBMCs. Receptor source: a man between 18 and 35 years old in good health and CMV-seropositive. Both conserved end residues are part of each CDR3. A D gene is named only where the DNA matches it firmly. Not all rows give a size; the values are once, few, many and, for expanded clones, a class.

V,J,length,size,D,DNA,CDR3
TRBV7-2,TRBJ2-5,12,.,.,TGTGCCAGCAGCTTTGAGCGAGAGACCCAGTACTTC,CASSFERETQYF
TRBV5-1,TRBJ1-1,14,.,TRBD1,TGCGCCAGCAGCGCCGGACAGGCTAACACTGAAGCTTTCTTT,CASSAGQANTEAFF
TRBV7-2,TRBJ1-1,15,.,.,TGTGCCAGCAGCCTACAGGGCCGATTGAACACTGAAGCTTTCTTT,CASSLQGRLNTEAFF
TRBV19,TRBJ1-2,17,.,TRBD1,TGTGCCAGTACCCGTCCACCCGGGACAGGGCCTTACTATGGCTACACCTTC,CASTRPPGTGPYYGYTF
TRBV29-1,TRBJ1-4,13,.,.,TGCAGCGTCGCAGATGCAACTAATGAAAAACTGTTTTTT,CSVADATNEKLFF
TRBV27,TRBJ1-5,14,.,.,TGTGCCTCCCGCGGGCAAACTAGCAATCAGCCCCAGCATTTT,CASRGQTSNQPQHF
TRBV7-8,TRBJ1-3,16,.,TRBD1,TGTGCCAGCAGCGTAAGGACAGGGGCTTTGGGGAACACCATATATTTT,CASSVRTGALGNTIYF
TRBV2,TRBJ1-1,16,.,.,TGTGCCAGCAGTGAGTGGCCACGGGACAAGAACACTGAAGCTTTCTTT,CASSEWPRDKNTEAFF
TRBV7-2,TRBJ2-7,17,.,TRBD1,TGTGCCAGCAGCCCCGACAGGGGTATAAGGAGCTCCTACGAGCAGTACTTC,CASSPDRGIRSSYEQYF
TRBV30,TRBJ1-4,14,.,.,TGTGCCTGGAGTGTGGTTCTCGGGAAGGAAAAACTGTTTTTT,CAWSVVLGKEKLFF
TRBV12-5,TRBJ1-3,14,.,TRBD1,TGTGCTAGTGGTCTCGACAGGGTGAGAGACACCATATATTTT,CASGLDRVRDTIYF
TRBV6-1,TRBJ2-3,15,few,TRBD2,TGTGCCAGCAGCCCGGGACTAGCGGAAGTAGATACGCAGTATTTT,CASSPGLAEVDTQYF
TRBV30,TRBJ2-4,19,.,TRBD1,TGTGCCTGGAGTTCCCTTCGGACAGGGGGCTCTTTTGCCAAAAACATTCAGTACTTC,CAWSSLRTGGSFAKNIQYF
TRBV7-6,TRBJ2-2,16,.,TRBD1,TGTGCCAGCAGCCCCCGACAGGGTGGCGACACCGGAGAGCTGTTTTTT,CASSPRQGGDTGELFF
TRBV14,TRBJ2-1,16,.,.,TGTGCCAGCAGCCCGAATTGGGGGACTGGGAACAATGAGCAGTTCTTC,CASSPNWGTGNNEQFF
TRBV2,TRBJ2-2,15,.,TRBD1,TGTGCCAGCGCAGCCGGGACAGGGAACACCGGGGAGCTGTTTTTT,CASAAGTGNTGELFF
TRBV7-8,TRBJ2-1,15,.,.,TGTGCCAGCAGCGATGGACTAAATCCCTACAATGAGCAGTTCTTC,CASSDGLNPYNEQFF
TRBV4-1,TRBJ2-7,13,few,TRBD2,TGCGCCAGCAGCCATGGGGGGGGCTACGAGCAGTACTTC,CASSHGGGYEQYF
TRBV5-5,TRBJ1-6,15,.,TRBD1,TGTGCCAGCAGCTTGTCCCCGGGACAGTTATCACCCCTCCACTTT,CASSLSPGQLSPLHF
TRBV2,TRBJ1-6,12,.,TRBD1,TGTGCCAGCAGGGGGACAGGGAGACCCCTCCACTTT,CASRGTGRPLHF
TRBV6-5,TRBJ2-2,15,few,TRBD2,TGTGCCAGCAGGGAGACTAGCGGGAGCGCCGGGGAGCTGTTTTTT,CASRETSGSAGELFF
TRBV13,TRBJ2-1,19,.,TRBD2,TGTGCCAGCAGCTTAGTTGCAGCGGGAGGATTGGGCTCCTACAATGAGCAGTTCTTC,CASSLVAAGGLGSYNEQFF
TRBV10-2,TRBJ2-1,12,.,TRBD1,TGCGCCAGTCGGACAGGGGCGTGGGAGCAGTTCTTC,CASRTGAWEQFF
TRBV7-9,TRBJ2-1,19,.,TRBD2,TGTGCCAGCAGCCACTCCCAGCCGCGGCCTAGCGGGAGAGGGGGTGAGCAGTTCTTC,CASSHSQPRPSGRGGEQFF